One and the same sample provided the 15 T cell receptor beta chains below, sequenced in a study of shared clonotypes between healthy human individuals. CD45RO-negative, CCR7-positively selected cells formed the naive CD8 fraction, excluding terminally differentiated effector memory CD45RA+ cells. Repertoires were generated with immunoSEQ multiplex PCR, while TCRdb's copy carries only in-frame clones and drops some. The table includes some 1,900,000 clones, about 95% detected once. The sequenced material came from naive CD8+ T cells sorted from blood. All receptors derive from a man aged 18 to 29 in good health.

This chain joins TRBV27 and TRBJ2-7; D is unresolved. Trimming pared 3 bases from V and 3 bases from J, leaving 12 bases between. Germline V gene sequence: CDR1 MNHEY, CDR2 SMNVEV (reference sequence). The CDR3 is 14 residues long. The CDR3 DNA follows: TGTGCCAGCAGTTTCTATCAAGATCACTACGAGCAGTACTTC. Protein product: CASSFYQDHYEQYF.

The chain links TRBV25-1 to TRBJ2-7; TRBD2 matches 7 bases. Germline values: CDR1 MGHDK, CDR2 SYGVNS. This CDR3 has 12 amino acids. The junction had 1 base not matched to a gene; V was cut back by 2 bases and J by 6 bases. In DNA, the CDR3 is TGTGCCAGCAGTGAAGGCGGGGGCGAGCAGTACTTC. This encodes CASSEGGGEQYF.

The rearrangement uses TRBV11-2 and TRBJ1-4; tentative D call: TRBD1 (6 bases). CDR1 is SGHAT and CDR2 is FQNNGV in the germline V gene. Trimming removed 3 bases from V and 3 bases from J, with 11 bases in between. This CDR3 has 15 residues. The CDR3 loop is CASSLLGGPNEKLFF. The CDR3 nucleotides are TGTGCCAGCAGCTTGTTGGGGGGGCCTAATGAAAAACTGTTTTTT.

The DNA for the CDR3 is TGTGCCAGCTCACCACCGGGAGGACAACTTTCTAGCGGGGGAACCTACGAGCAGTACTTC. Encoded protein: CASSPPGGQLSSGGTYEQYF. The gene calls are TRBV18 and TRBJ2-7; 10 nucleotides agree with TRBD2. The V segment lost 0 bases and the J segment 2 bases; nucleotides outside the gene matches: 16. The CDR3 covers 20 residues. Germline CDR1 is KGHSH and CDR2 is LQKENI. The whole variable domain, remainder taken from reference TRBV18 and TRBJ2-7, is NAGVMQNPRHLVRRRGQEARLRCSPMKGHSHVYWYRQLPEEGLKFMVYLQKENIIDESGMPKERFSAEFPKEGPSILRIQQVVRGDSAAYFCASSPPGGQLSSGGTYEQYFGPGTRLTVT.

The gene calls are TRBV27 and TRBJ2-1, with 13 positions matching TRBD2. Germline V gene sequence: CDR1 MNHEY, CDR2 SMNVEV (reference sequence). This CDR3 has 18 amino acids. Trimming cost V 6 bases and J 5 bases; bases outside gene matches: 13. The CDR3 spells CASSPLRLAGGFDNEQFF. CDR3 DNA sequence: TGTGCCAGCAGCCCTCTGAGACTAGCGGGAGGTTTCGACAATGAGCAGTTCTTC.

This clone was seen just once. This rearrangement joins TRBV7-9 to TRBJ2-1; 8 bases are a match to TRBD2. This CDR3 spans 16 amino acids. V shed 0 bases, J shed 5 bases, and the junction held 6 bases outside the gene matches. The V gene's germline CDR1 is SEHNR and CDR2 FQNEAQ (reference sequence). The CDR3 nucleotides read TGTGCCAGCAGCTTAGCGGAGACTAGCGTGCACAATGAGCAGTTCTTC. Its translation is CASSLAETSVHNEQFF.

V usage is TRBV13 and J usage is TRBJ1-1, with no clear D. The V end lost 7 bases, the J end lost 0 bases, and 6 bases lay between the germline ends. This CDR3 has 12 residues. Germline V gene lookup returns CDR1 PRHDT and CDR2 FYEKMQ (reference sequence). CDR3 amino acids: CASTGLNTEAFF. The CDR3 nucleotides read TGTGCCAGCACTGGTTTGAACACTGAAGCTTTCTTT.

The chain couples TRBV9 to TRBJ1-2; TRBD1 matches at 7 bases. V shed 2 bases and J 1 base; nucleotides not matched to a gene: 8. The CDR3 is 16 residues long. CDR1 and CDR2 from the germline V gene are SGDLS and YYNGEE. The CDR3: CASSVNNRGSNYGYTF. For the CDR3, the DNA is TGTGCCAGCAGCGTCAATAACAGGGGAAGTAACTATGGCTACACCTTC.

This clone came up once. The genes are TRBV9 and TRBJ2-1; 9 nucleotides line up with TRBD2. This CDR3 has 16 residues. Germline CDR1 is SGDLS and CDR2 is YYNGEE. Germline trimming cut 0 bases from V and 2 bases from J; bases unmatched to any gene: 3. The CDR3, as DNA: TGTGCCAGCAGCGTAGATGCGGGAGGGCCCTACAATGAGCAGTTCTTC. As protein: CASSVDAGGPYNEQFF.

The chain has TRBV4-3 and TRBJ1-2, with D unresolved. This CDR3 is built from 14 residues. Germline CDR1 is LGHNA and CDR2 is YSLEER. V was trimmed by 0 bases and J by 4 bases, leaving 9 bases between them. The CDR3 is CASSQDSAFYGYTF. The CDR3 DNA is TGCGCCAGCAGCCAAGATTCGGCTTTCTATGGCTACACCTTC.

This chain connects TRBV11-2 to TRBJ1-4; D gene uncertain. The CDR3 is 13 amino acids. Germline CDR1 and CDR2: SGHAT and FQNNGV. The V end was cut by 0 bases, the J end by 13 bases, with 12 bases between. In DNA form, the CDR3 reads TGTGCCAGCAGCTTAGATCCGGCAGGCGGACTGTTTTTT. Protein: CASSLDPAGGLFF.

Note on this clone: In the same sample, other DNA sequences code for this CDR3. This chain uses TRBV6-5 with TRBJ2-2; D gene uncertain. Germline V gene sequence: CDR1 MNHEY, CDR2 SVGAGI. This CDR3 region has 14 residues. V lost 2 bases and J lost 6, with 10 bases in between. The CDR3 here is CASSYAGPAGELFF. Here the CDR3 DNA reads TGTGCCAGCAGTTACGCCGGGCCGGCCGGGGAGCTGTTTTTT.

The chain uses TRBV4-3 and TRBJ1-1; 9 bases line up with TRBD1. There are 15 residues in the CDR3. Germline values: CDR1 LGHNA, CDR2 YSLEER. The V and J ends lost 1 base and 4 bases, in that order; junction bases with no gene match: 4. In DNA form, the CDR3 reads TGCGCCAGCAGCCAAGCTTCGACAGGGGGCACTGAAGCTTTCTTT. Translating gives CASSQASTGGTEAFF.

In the case of this clone: The sample holds other DNA sequences that translate to the same CDR3. The rearrangement joins TRBV9 to TRBJ1-1; 8 bases align to TRBD1. CDR3 length equals 13 residues. Germline trimming cut 5 bases from V and 4 bases from J; bases unmatched to any gene: 4. Germline-derived CDR1 and CDR2 are SGDLS and YYNGEE. CDR3 amino acids: CASSTGGSTEAFF. The CDR3 DNA sequence: TGTGCCAGCAGTACAGGGGGATCCACTGAAGCTTTCTTT.

The V call is TRBV27, the J call TRBJ2-7; 8 nucleotides line up with TRBD2. V lost 0 bases and J lost 5; bases outside the gene matches: 3. CDR3 length: 14 residues. Per germline, CDR1 MNHEY and CDR2 SMNVEV (reference sequence). CDR3 DNA sequence: TGTGCCAGCAGTTTATCCAGCGGGAGCGACGAGCAGTACTTC. Translated, it gives CASSLSSGSDEQYF.